The text below deals with one TCR beta chain. This sample stems from a study of cytomegalovirus exposure and HLA in healthy donors. 13 Jbeta primers and 60 Vbeta primers were used for the PCR. TCRdb keeps only in-frame clones here, not all; method: immunoSEQ multiplex PCR. This sample contains roughly 57,000 clones. The V and J ends lost 5 bases and 2 bases, in that order; junction bases with no gene match: 10. The CDR3 totals 17 residues. Germline V gene lookup returns CDR1 MNHEY and CDR2 SMNVEV (reference sequence). Sequencing was done on a sample of PBMCs. This clonotype was sampled from a woman in her twenties or thirties in good health and CMV-seropositive. The gene calls are TRBV27 and TRBJ2-2; 8 nucleotides agree with TRBD1. CDR3 amino acids: CASSVGSGTGNTGELFF. DNA of the CDR3: TGTGCCAGCAGTGTGGGATCTGGGACAGGAAACACCGGGGAGCTGTTTTTT.